This passage covers 29 T cell receptor beta chains from one sample sequenced in a study of identical twins. TCRdb used MiXCR to reprocess the 5' RACE reads, holding one entry per CDR3 protein. The sample holds fewer than 250,000 distinct CDR3 sequences, approximately 7% seen once. The same data also contributed to another study, on yellow fever vaccine responses in identical twins.

Sequencing was done on a sample of memory (CD45RO+) T cells sorted from blood. The receptors stem from a woman under 30 in good health.

This clonotype was counted only a few times. The rearrangement uses TRBV15 and TRBJ2-2, with 7 bases aligning to TRBD2. V gave up 0 bases and J gave up 4 bases; unmatched junction bases: 8. The CDR3 is 17 residues long. Looked up from germline, CDR1 is LNHNV and CDR2 is YYDKDF (reference sequence). As DNA, the CDR3 is TGTGCCACCAGCAGAGAGGGGGGGAGGCTCGGCACCGGGGAGCTGTTTTTT. Translation: CATSREGGRLGTGELFF.

J is TRBJ2-5 and V is TRBV3-1, with 9 positions matching TRBD2. Germline V gene sequence: CDR1 LGHDT, CDR2 YNNKEL (reference sequence). After removal of 1 base from V and 3 bases from J, the junction contained 6 bases not matched to a gene. There are 16 residues in the CDR3. The CDR3 sequence: CASSQALAGLKETQYF. The DNA for the CDR3 is TGTGCCAGCAGCCAAGCGCTAGCGGGACTAAAAGAGACCCAGTACTTC.

The chain recombines TRBV6-5 with TRBJ1-4, with no clear D. From germline, CDR1 is MNHEY and CDR2 SVGAGI. V gave up 5 bases and J gave up 5 bases, with 9 bases separating them. The CDR3 loop spans 13 amino acids. The CDR3 DNA sequence: TGTGCCAGCAGTGACTTGGTAAATGAAAAACTGTTTTTT. Translation: CASSDLVNEKLFF.

This chain joins TRBV7-9 and TRBJ2-2; D may be TRBD2 (6 bases). CDR1 and CDR2 (germline): SEHNR, FQNEAQ (reference sequence). Trimming left V 8 bases short and J 7 bases short, with 11 bases between. The CDR3 sequence is 12 residues long. The CDR3 bases are TGTGCCAGCCCTCGGGGGATCGGGGAGCTGTTTTTT. Translation: CASPRGIGELFF.

This clonotype was seen ten or more times. The CDR3 nucleotides are TGCAGTGCTAGAGATTTGACAGGGATACGTACGAGACATGGCTACACCTTC. Protein product: CSARDLTGIRTRHGYTF. The rearrangement links TRBV20-1 to TRBJ1-2, with 7 bases fitting TRBD1. The CDR3 totals 17 residues. Germline CDR1 reads DFQATT; CDR2 reads SNEGSKA (reference sequence). Losses at the gene ends were 0 bases for V and 6 bases for J; bases not matched to a gene: 16.

This clonotype was detected ten times or more. V is TRBV7-6 and J is TRBJ1-4; D unresolved. Trimming removed 5 bases from V and 12 bases from J, with 19 bases in between. The CDR3 is made up of 14 amino acids. The germline gives CDR1 SGHVS, CDR2 FNYEAQ. The DNA of the CDR3 is TGTGCCAGCAGCAAGACGGACGATTTAACTCAACTGTTTTTT. Its protein product is CASSKTDDLTQLFF.

The V call is TRBV20-1, the J call TRBJ2-1, with TRBD2 matching over 10 bases. Trimming at V came to 2 bases and at J to 1 base, leaving 17 bases not matched to a gene. The CDR3 spans 20 residues. The germline gives CDR1 DFQATT, CDR2 SNEGSKA (reference sequence). CDR3 nucleotides: TGCAGTGCTAGACCCACGGGACTAGCGTATCAAGGAGGGTCCTACAATGAGCAGTTCTTC. It translates to CSARPTGLAYQGGSYNEQFF.

V is TRBV19 and J is TRBJ2-7; 8 nucleotides line up with TRBD1. Unmatched junction bases numbered 8, after V lost 4 bases and J lost 3 bases. Germline CDR1 and CDR2: LNHDA and SQIVND (reference sequence). The CDR3 length is 15 residues. In DNA, the CDR3 is TGTGCCAGTAGTACAGACAGGGGCCGGGGCTACGAGCAGTACTTC. Amino acids: CASSTDRGRGYEQYF.

In its sample, this clonotype was seen a few times. The V gene is TRBV7-6, the J gene TRBJ2-3, with D unresolved. In germline, CDR1 is SGHVS, CDR2 FNYEAQ. V lost 1 base and J lost 0, with 11 bases in between. This CDR3 is built from 16 residues. This CDR3 reads CASSLGVSLSTDTQYF. The CDR3, as DNA: TGTGCCAGCAGCTTAGGAGTGAGCCTTAGCACAGATACGCAGTATTTT. Full variable domain (outside the CDR3, taken from reference TRBV7-6 and TRBJ2-3): GAGVSQSPRYKVTKRGQDVALRCDPISGHVSLYWYRQALGQGPEFLTYFNYEAQQDKSGLPNDRFSAERPEGSISTLTIQRTEQRDSAMYRCASSLGVSLSTDTQYFGPGTRLTVL.

In its sample, this clonotype ranks as medium-sized. This chain's CDR3 is CASRLNTEAFF. DNA of the CDR3: TGTGCCAGTCGGTTGAACACTGAAGCTTTCTTT. The chain uses TRBV12-3 or TRBV12-4 and TRBJ1-1; D unresolved. The CDR3 is 11 amino acids. Trimming left V 9 bases short and J 0 bases short, with 5 bases between.

The table lists this clonotype with a few counts. V and J are TRBV18 and TRBJ2-3; D is perhaps TRBD2 (6 bases). This CDR3 is built from 16 residues. The germline V gene has CDR1 KGHSH and CDR2 LQKENI. V lost 5 bases and J 0 bases, leaving 15 bases between the germline ends. The CDR3 sequence: CASSSIADSSTDTQYF. The CDR3 coding sequence is TGTGCCAGCTCATCTATAGCGGATTCTAGCACAGATACGCAGTATTTT.

This clonotype was observed a few times. The rearrangement links TRBV9 to TRBJ1-6, with a possible D match to TRBD1 (6 bases). The CDR3 is made up of 14 amino acids. CDR1 and CDR2 from the germline V gene are SGDLS and YYNGEE. The V and J ends lost 0 bases and 7 bases respectively, with 8 bases between them. The CDR3 coding sequence is TGTGCCAGCAGCGTAGAAAGGGGGAATTCACCCCTCCACTTT. This sequence encodes CASSVERGNSPLHF.

This clonotype has more than one count but fewer than ten. The J gene is TRBJ2-1, the V gene TRBV19; 10 bases fit TRBD2. This CDR3 region has 14 residues. The germline gives CDR1 LNHDA, CDR2 SQIVND (reference sequence). V gave up 7 bases and J gave up 7 bases; unmatched junction bases: 7. The CDR3 DNA follows: TGTGCCAGTAACACCGGGACTAGCGAGAATGAGCAGTTCTTC. It yields the protein CASNTGTSENEQFF.

This sequence joins TRBV5-1 and TRBJ2-3; 9 bases are a match to TRBD2. Germline assignment: CDR1 SGHRS and CDR2 YFSETQ. V shed 6 bases, J shed 1 base, and the junction held 6 bases outside the gene matches. The CDR3 consists of 15 residues. The CDR3, as DNA: TGCGCCAGCACGCGGGCTAGCGGGGGCACAGATACGCAGTATTTT. As protein: CASTRASGGTDTQYF.

V and J are TRBV4-1 and TRBJ1-1; the match to TRBD1 covers 7 bases. Germline V gene lookup returns CDR1 MGHRA and CDR2 YSYEKL. V trimming: 4 bases; J trimming: 9 bases; junction bases outside the gene matches: 14. This CDR3 spans 15 amino acids. The CDR3 DNA is TGCGCCAGCAGCCCCTCAGGAGGGGGCGGGACCCAAGCTTTCTTT. Its protein is CASSPSGGGGTQAFF.

This clonotype has ten or more counts. The chain joins TRBV12-3 or TRBV12-4 to TRBJ2-1, with D possibly being TRBD1 (6 bases). The CDR3 is 15 amino acids. V lost 4 bases and J 6 bases, leaving 16 bases between the germline ends. In DNA, the CDR3 is TGTGCCAGCAGTTCAATAGGGGGTGTGATCAATGAGCAGTTCTTC. Protein sequence: CASSSIGGVINEQFF.

This clonotype was seen repeatedly, ten times or more. This chain links TRBV6-1 with TRBJ1-1, with D possibly matching TRBD1 (5 bases). The CDR3 consists of 13 residues. Germline CDR1 is MNHNS and CDR2 is SASEGT. Trimming took 6 bases from V and 4 from J, leaving 12 bases between them. The CDR3 bases are TGTGCCAGCAGAAACACAGGCGGCACTGAAGCTTTCTTT. Amino acids: CASRNTGGTEAFF.

The rearrangement links TRBV9 to TRBJ2-1, with 10 bases fitting TRBD2. CDR1 is SGDLS, CDR2 YYNGEE, per germline. With 3 bases clipped from V and 4 bases from J, the junction kept 7 bases outside the gene matches. CDR3 size: 16 residues. CDR3: CASSAPSGSLYNEQFF. CDR3 DNA: TGTGCCAGCAGCGCCCCTAGCGGGAGTCTTTACAATGAGCAGTTCTTC.

Turning to this clonotype: A much bigger clone sits one base away, suggesting this may be a read error. The rearrangement uses TRBV27 and TRBJ1-5; tentatively, D is TRBD1 (5 bases). The CDR3 sequence is 15 residues long. Germline CDR1 and CDR2: MNHEY and SMNVEV (reference sequence). The CDR3 spells CASSLGVDSNRPQHF. CDR3 coding DNA: TGTGCCAGCAGTCTGGGGGTTGATAGCAATCGGCCCCAGCATTTT.

In this sample, this clonotype turned up a few times. The chain employs TRBV5-4 and TRBJ2-5, with 13 bases identical to TRBD2. V shed 4 bases and J 3 bases; nucleotides not matched to a gene: 3. The CDR3 consists of 15 residues. Germline assignment: CDR1 SGHNT and CDR2 YYREEE (reference sequence). CDR3 amino acids: CASSKGLAGKETQYF. The CDR3 DNA reads TGTGCCAGCAGCAAGGGACTAGCGGGAAAAGAGACCCAGTACTTC.

In this sample, this clonotype turned up a few times. The V and J genes are TRBV12-3 or TRBV12-4 and TRBJ2-6; D unclear. The CDR3 is 15 residues long. V lost 4 bases and J lost 1, with 8 bases in between. DNA of the CDR3: TGTGCCAGCAGTTCGCGTTGGTCTGGGGCCAACGTCCTGACTTTC. Protein: CASSSRWSGANVLTF.

This clonotype was recorded a few times. The chain is built from TRBV15 and TRBJ2-5; 11 nucleotides agree with TRBD2. CDR3 length: 19 residues. CDR1 and CDR2 (germline): LNHNV, YYDKDF (reference sequence). V was clipped by 0 bases and J by 2 bases; unmatched bases: 11. Written as DNA, the CDR3 is TGTGCCACCAGCAGAGATTGGCTGGGACTAGCGGATAAACAAGAGACCCAGTACTTC. Its protein product is CATSRDWLGLADKQETQYF.

The chain links TRBV5-4 to TRBJ2-2; D remains ambiguous. The V end lost 0 bases, the J end lost 4 bases, and 10 bases lay between the germline ends. CDR1 is SGHNT, CDR2 YYREEE, per germline (reference sequence). The CDR3 has 15 amino acids. The CDR3 sequence is CASSLEGSFTGELFF. CDR3 DNA sequence: TGTGCCAGCAGCTTGGAAGGGTCGTTCACCGGGGAGCTGTTTTTT. The full variable domain, with the rest looked up from reference TRBV5-4 and TRBJ2-2, is ETGVTQSPTHLIKTRGQQVTLRCSSQSGHNTVSWYQQALGQGPQFIFQYYREEENGRGNFPPRFSGLQFPNYSSELNVNALELDDSALYLCASSLEGSFTGELFFGEGSRLTVL.

The table lists this clonotype with many counts. The J gene is TRBJ2-1, the V gene TRBV10-1; 7 bases agree with TRBD2. The CDR3 is made up of 14 amino acids. The trim removed 6 bases at V and 5 bases at J, leaving 7 bases unmatched. From germline, CDR1 is WNHNN and CDR2 SYGVQD (reference sequence). As DNA, the CDR3 is TGCGCCAGCAGCCCAGCGGGGTCCCACAATGAGCAGTTCTTC. Its translation is CASSPAGSHNEQFF.

This sequence joins TRBV7-8 and TRBJ2-1, with 13 nucleotides matching TRBD2. The CDR3 is 15 amino acids. V trimming: 7 bases; J trimming: 6 bases; junction bases outside the gene matches: 6. Germline loops: CDR1 SGHVS, CDR2 FQNEAQ. The CDR3 is CASKGLAGAINEQFF. The CDR3 DNA reads TGTGCCAGCAAAGGACTAGCGGGAGCCATCAATGAGCAGTTCTTC.

The chain is built from TRBV20-1 and TRBJ2-2; 12 bases are a match to TRBD2. Germline V gene data show CDR1 as DFQATT and CDR2 as SNEGSKA (reference sequence). This CDR3 has 14 residues. Germline trimming cut 5 bases from V and 5 bases from J; bases unmatched to any gene: 3. CDR3 region: CSASGLAGTGELFF. CDR3 DNA sequence: TGCAGTGCTTCGGGACTAGCGGGTACCGGGGAGCTGTTTTTT.

Many counts were recorded for this clonotype. This CDR3 is CATSSTSGATDTQYF. In DNA form, the CDR3 reads TGTGCCACCAGCAGCACTAGCGGGGCCACAGATACGCAGTATTTT. The genes are TRBV15 and TRBJ2-3; TRBD2 matches at 10 bases. CDR1 is LNHNV and CDR2 is YYDKDF in the germline V gene (reference sequence). V lost 3 bases, J lost 2 bases, and 2 bases stayed unmatched. The CDR3 sequence is 15 residues long.

The sample holds many counts of this clonotype. The CDR3 DNA reads TGCAGCGTTGAAGGCTCGAGGGGAAAACTGTTTTTT. Translated, it gives CSVEGSRGKLFF. The chain links TRBV29-1 to TRBJ1-4; possibly TRBD1 for D (5 bases). The germline V and J ends were trimmed by 1 base and 10 bases, with 10 bases remaining between them. The CDR3 is 12 amino acids. Germline assignment: CDR1 SQVTM and CDR2 ANQGSEA.

This clonotype was observed many times. The V gene is TRBV5-4, the J gene TRBJ2-1; the D call may be TRBD1 or TRBD2 (6 bases each). Trimming took 0 bases from V and 8 from J, leaving 18 bases between them. There are 16 residues in the CDR3. Germline lookup yields CDR1 SGHNT and CDR2 YYREEE (reference sequence). Here the CDR3 reads CASSLGRGLPWDEQFF. Here the CDR3 DNA reads TGTGCCAGCAGCTTGGGGAGGGGGTTACCTTGGGATGAGCAGTTCTTC.